The 32 T cell receptor beta chains presented below share a single source sample, sequenced in a study of blood T cell repertoires in COVID-19. Produced via immunoSEQ multiplex PCR; TCRdb's table is partial and in-frame only. The table records about 75,000 clones, 85% to 90% of them present only once. The source material was peripheral blood. The receptors here all came from a human donor in a cohort sampled during active COVID-19.

The chain links TRBV6-5 to TRBJ1-4, with a possible D match to TRBD1 (5 bases). Between the trimmed V and J ends, which lost 0 bases and 8 bases, there was a span of 13 bases. This CDR3 comprises 15 residues. Germline V gives CDR1 MNHEY, CDR2 SVGAGI. CDR3 residues: CASSYSPGGGEKLFF. Here the CDR3 DNA reads TGTGCCAGCAGTTACTCGCCCGGGGGAGGGGAAAAACTGTTTTTT.

The rearrangement links TRBV13 to TRBJ2-5; no definite D call. The CDR3 loop spans 15 amino acids. CDR1 is PRHDT, CDR2 FYEKMQ, per germline (reference sequence). Trimming took off 5 bases at V and 0 bases at J, with 13 bases between the two ends. The CDR3 DNA sequence: TGTGCCAGCAGCCATACGACTTGGTACCAAGAGACCCAGTACTTC. This codes for CASSHTTWYQETQYF.

This clone was picked up one time. The V call is TRBV21-1, the J call TRBJ2-1; TRBD1 is the table's D call and was not checked against the DNA. TRBV21-1 is tagged as a pseudogene. This CDR3 is 15 amino acids long. In DNA form, the CDR3 reads TGTGCCAGCAGCAAAAGGCAGGGCAGGCTCAATGAGCAGTTCTTC. It encodes CASSKRQGRLNEQFF.

The chain recombines TRBV19 with TRBJ2-3; TRBD2 matches at 13 bases. The ends lost 10 bases at V and 2 bases at J; junction bases unmatched: 3. Germline V gene data show CDR1 as LNHDA and CDR2 as SQIVND (reference sequence). The CDR3 is made up of 14 amino acids. CDR3 in amino acids: CATGTSGNTDTQYF. In DNA, the CDR3 is TGTGCCACCGGGACTAGCGGGAACACAGATACGCAGTATTTT.

J is TRBJ1-4 and V is TRBV3-1 (or the pseudogene TRBV3-2); D might be TRBD1 (5 bases). Trimming shortened V by 1 base and J by 10 bases, and 10 bases separated the two germline ends. CDR1 and CDR2 from the germline V gene are LGHDT and YNNKEL (reference sequence). The CDR3 sequence is 13 residues long. The CDR3 DNA reads as TGTGCCAGCAGCCAAGTTGGCGGGGGAAAACTGTTTTTT. As protein: CASSQVGGGKLFF.

The rearrangement links TRBV4-1 to TRBJ2-5; 11 positions match TRBD2. V gave up 0 bases and J gave up 0 bases; unmatched junction bases: 3. The CDR3 has 17 residues. Germline V CDR1 and CDR2: MGHRA, YSYEKL. CDR3 DNA: TGCGCCAGCAGCCAAGATAAGGGACTAGCGGACCAAGAGACCCAGTACTTC. Translated, it gives CASSQDKGLADQETQYF.

This sequence joins TRBV7-9 and TRBJ2-1; 9 nucleotides match TRBD2. Germline-derived CDR1 and CDR2 are SEHNR and FQNEAQ (reference sequence). V was pared by 2 bases and J by 7 bases, with 9 bases of the junction left unmatched. The CDR3 has 16 residues. In DNA form, the CDR3 reads TGTGCCAGCAGCTTAACGGCGGGGGGGCTTATGAATGAGCAGTTCTTC. This codes for CASSLTAGGLMNEQFF.

The chain recombines TRBV5-1 with TRBJ2-1, with 10 bases lining up with TRBD2. The CDR3 runs 16 residues. After removal of 0 bases from V and 6 bases from J, the junction contained 6 bases not matched to a gene. Germline V gives CDR1 SGHRS, CDR2 YFSETQ. CDR3 residues: CASSLGTSGPPNEQFF. CDR3 in DNA: TGCGCCAGCAGCTTGGGGACTAGCGGACCTCCCAATGAGCAGTTCTTC.

The chain links TRBV5-4 to TRBJ1-2; 7 positions match TRBD1. Germline loops: CDR1 SGHNT, CDR2 YYREEE (reference sequence). The V segment lost 3 bases and the J segment 1 base; nucleotides outside the gene matches: 9. The CDR3 extends over 16 amino acids. The CDR3 bases are TGTGCCAGCAGCTCGACCGGGACAGCAATTAACTATGGCTACACCTTC. Translation gives CASSSTGTAINYGYTF.

This chain uses TRBV5-6 with TRBJ1-2, with 12 positions matching TRBD1. The CDR3 consists of 15 residues. The V and J ends lost 6 bases and 3 bases, in that order; junction bases with no gene match: 6. CDR1 SGHDT and CDR2 YYEEEE come from the germline V gene. CDR3 DNA sequence: TGTGCCAGCACTCCGGGACAGGGGGCTTACTATGGCTACACCTTC. Amino acid sequence: CASTPGQGAYYGYTF.

This clone was seen a single time. V and J are TRBV12-3 or TRBV12-4 and TRBJ1-2; 7 positions match TRBD1. J was trimmed by 2 bases and V by 6 bases; bases with no gene match: 3. The CDR3 extends over 13 amino acids. CDR3 in amino acids: CASRTGLNYGYTF. CDR3 bases: TGTGCCAGCAGGACAGGGTTGAACTATGGCTACACCTTC.

On this clone itself: This specimen includes other DNA sequences encoding the same CDR3. The chain links TRBV4-3 to TRBJ1-5; 7 bases are shared with TRBD1. CDR1 LGHNA and CDR2 YSLEER come from the germline V gene. The ends lost 4 bases at V and 6 bases at J; junction bases unmatched: 6. CDR3 size: 14 residues. The CDR3 region is CASSLLNRGQPQHF. CDR3 DNA: TGCGCCAGCAGCCTACTTAACAGGGGTCAGCCCCAGCATTTT.

The rearrangement links TRBV5-6 to TRBJ2-4; TRBD1 agrees at 10 bases. Germline CDR1 and CDR2: SGHDT and YYEEEE. The CDR3 contains 19 residues. V lost 3 bases and J lost 1; bases outside the gene matches: 13. In nucleotides, the CDR3 is TGTGCCAGCAGCTGGACAGGGGGTTCCGACTTGGTGGCCAAAAACATTCAGTACTTC. Translated: CASSWTGGSDLVAKNIQYF.

This clone has only one observation. The gene calls are TRBV5-4 and TRBJ1-3, with D perhaps matching TRBD1 (5 bases). Germline loops: CDR1 SGHNT, CDR2 YYREEE (reference sequence). This CDR3 is built from 15 residues. V shed 3 bases and J shed 0 bases, with 10 bases lying between them. The CDR3 nucleotides are TGTGCCAGCAGCTCAAAGACAGACTCTGGAAACACCATATATTTT. Protein product: CASSSKTDSGNTIYF.

Here the CDR3 DNA reads TGTGCCGGACAGGGAGAGACAGGCACTGAAGCTTTCTTT. It translates to CAGQGETGTEAFF. This sequence joins TRBV12-3 or TRBV12-4 and TRBJ1-1, with 8 bases lining up with TRBD1. This CDR3 spans 13 amino acids. The J segment lost 4 bases and the V segment lost 11 bases, leaving 9 bases of the junction unmatched.

V usage is TRBV4-1 and J usage is TRBJ1-1, with 10 nucleotides matching TRBD1. V lost 0 bases to trimming and J lost 3 bases; unmatched junction nucleotides: 4. The CDR3 is 16 residues long. Germline V gene sequence: CDR1 MGHRA, CDR2 YSYEKL. The CDR3 DNA is TGCGCCAGCAGCCAAGATCGGGGGACAGGGGACACTGAAGCTTTCTTT. This translates into CASSQDRGTGDTEAFF.

The J gene is TRBJ2-3, the V gene TRBV10-2; TRBD2 agrees at 11 bases. V trimming: 7 bases; J trimming: 0 bases; junction bases outside the gene matches: 9. From germline, CDR1 is WSHSY and CDR2 SAAADI. CDR3 length: 17 residues. The chain's CDR3 is CASKRLAGTSSTDTQYF. Written as DNA, the CDR3 is TGCGCCAGCAAAAGACTAGCGGGGACCTCTAGCACAGATACGCAGTATTTT.

The rearrangement joins TRBV19 to TRBJ2-2; 10 nucleotides line up with TRBD2. The CDR3 has 15 residues. The V gene's germline CDR1 is LNHDA and CDR2 SQIVND (reference sequence). V lost 4 bases and J lost 1; bases outside the gene matches: 0. CDR3: CASSTSGGNTGELFF. DNA of the CDR3: TGTGCCAGTAGTACTAGCGGGGGGAACACCGGGGAGCTGTTTTTT.

This rearrangement joins TRBV28 to TRBJ1-6; 7 nucleotides agree with TRBD1. V was clipped by 6 bases and J by 10 bases; unmatched bases: 6. The CDR3 contains 13 residues. Per the germline V gene, CDR1 is MDHEN and CDR2 is SYDVKM. This CDR3 reads CASSDRVQSPLHF. The CDR3 region has the DNA TGTGCCAGCAGCGACAGGGTTCAATCACCCCTCCACTTT. Variable domain in full (rest from reference TRBV28 and TRBJ1-6): DVKVTQSSRYLVKRTGEKVFLECVQDMDHENMFWYRQDPGLGLRLIYFSYDVKMKEKGDIPEGYSVSREKKERFSLILESASTNQTSMYLCASSDRVQSPLHFGNGTRLTVT.

CDR3 nucleotide sequence: TGTGCCAGCAGTTCTCGACCCGGAAGCAGGGGTTACCACGAGCAGTACTTC. Its protein product is CASSSRPGSRGYHEQYF. The rearrangement joins TRBV27 to TRBJ2-7; D might be TRBD1 (6 bases). CDR1 is MNHEY and CDR2 is SMNVEV in the germline V gene (reference sequence). Deletions cut 4 bases from V and 5 bases from J, with 24 bases between. There are 17 residues in the CDR3.

The CDR3 sequence is CASSQARGGYTDTQYF. CDR3 bases: TGTGCCAGCAGCCAAGCGCGGGGGGGGTACACAGATACGCAGTATTTT. This chain joins TRBV3-1 (or the pseudogene TRBV3-2) and TRBJ2-3; 9 nucleotides agree with TRBD2. The V and J ends lost 1 base and 2 bases, in that order; junction bases with no gene match: 4. Germline assignment: CDR1 LGHDT and CDR2 YNNKEL (reference sequence). The CDR3 loop spans 16 amino acids.

The V and J genes are TRBV29-1 and TRBJ2-5, with 8 bases matching TRBD2. V gave up 5 bases and J gave up 1 base; unmatched junction bases: 3. The CDR3 is 13 amino acids. Per the germline V gene, CDR1 is SQVTM and CDR2 is ANQGSEA. CDR3 sequence reads: CSVPSGPQETQYF. For the CDR3, the DNA is TGCAGCGTTCCTAGCGGGCCCCAAGAGACCCAGTACTTC.

In this sample, this clone turned up once. CDR3 bases: TGTGCCAGTACCCCCGGCGGGGCCGCGAACACCGGGGAGCTGTTTTTT. Protein sequence: CASTPGGAANTGELFF. This chain links TRBV19 with TRBJ2-2; D might be TRBD2 (6 bases). Germline assignment: CDR1 LNHDA and CDR2 SQIVND (reference sequence). Trimming took off 7 bases at V and 0 bases at J, with 15 bases between the two ends. This CDR3 is 16 amino acids long. The entire variable domain, with the rest obtained from reference TRBV19 and TRBJ2-2, is as follows: DGGITQSPKYLFRKEGQNVTLSCEQNLNHDAMYWYRQDPGQGLRLIYYSQIVNDFQKGDIAEGYSVSREKKESFPLTVTSAQKNPTAFYLCASTPGGAANTGELFFGEGSRLTVL.

CDR3 in amino acids: CASSLTEIGGRGTQYF. The DNA of the CDR3 is TGTGCCAGCAGCTTAACGGAGATAGGGGGAAGGGGTACGCAGTATTTT. V gene TRBV7-3 combines with J gene TRBJ2-3; tentatively, D is TRBD1 (6 bases). V dropped 0 bases and J dropped 8 bases, with 18 bases sitting between them. This CDR3 is built from 16 residues. The germline gives CDR1 SGHTA, CDR2 FQGTGA.

The CDR3 region is CASAKYADYGYTF. The CDR3 nucleotides read TGTGCCAGCGCCAAATACGCGGACTATGGCTACACCTTC. The genes are TRBV18 and TRBJ1-2; no reliable D call. Germline V gene lookup returns CDR1 KGHSH and CDR2 LQKENI. The CDR3 is 13 residues long. Trimming took 8 bases from V and 3 from J, leaving 13 bases between them.

J is TRBJ1-1 and V is TRBV19; 8 nucleotides agree with TRBD1. The length of the CDR3 is 15 residues. The germline CDR1 and CDR2 sequences are LNHDA and SQIVND (reference sequence). The ends lost 4 bases at V and 4 bases at J; junction bases unmatched: 8. The CDR3 sequence is CASSNPLTGGTEAFF. The CDR3, as DNA: TGTGCCAGTAGTAACCCACTCACAGGGGGCACTGAAGCTTTCTTT.

The V call is TRBV19, the J call TRBJ2-3, with TRBD2 matching 8 bases. This CDR3 is built from 15 residues. Losses at the gene ends were 3 bases for V and 0 bases for J; bases not matched to a gene: 2. CDR1 is LNHDA, CDR2 SQIVND, per germline (reference sequence). The CDR3 spells CASSISGMSTDTQYF. For the CDR3, the DNA is TGTGCCAGTAGTATTAGCGGGATGAGCACAGATACGCAGTATTTT.

The chain recombines TRBV13 with TRBJ2-1; D possibly corresponds to TRBD2 (6 bases). From germline, CDR1 is PRHDT and CDR2 FYEKMQ (reference sequence). This CDR3 contains 14 residues. Trimming removed 4 bases from V and 5 bases from J, with 12 bases in between. The CDR3: CASSSGGINNEQFF. The DNA of the CDR3 is TGTGCCAGCAGCTCCGGGGGAATCAACAATGAGCAGTTCTTC. Supplemented by reference TRBV13 and TRBJ2-1, the full variable domain reads AAGVIQSPRHLIKEKRETATLKCYPIPRHDTVYWYQQGPGQDPQFLISFYEKMQSDKGSIPDRFSAQQFSDYHSELNMSSLELGDSALYFCASSSGGINNEQFFGPGTRLTVL.

This chain joins TRBV5-1 and TRBJ1-4; D perhaps matches TRBD1 (6 bases). The germline V gene encodes CDR1 SGHRS and CDR2 YFSETQ. This CDR3 has 14 residues. V lost 3 bases to trimming and J lost 7 bases, with 13 bases between them. CDR3: CASSYQGRGEKLFF. The CDR3 nucleotides read TGCGCCAGCAGCTACCAGGGGCGAGGTGAAAAACTGTTTTTT.

V and J are TRBV30 and TRBJ1-1; no clear D gene. The CDR3 spans 15 residues. Looked up from germline, CDR1 is GTSNPN and CDR2 is SVGIG (reference sequence). Between the trimmed V and J ends, which lost 0 bases and 0 bases, there was a span of 11 bases. This CDR3 is CAWSVLGRLNTEAFF. Here the CDR3 DNA reads TGTGCCTGGAGTGTTCTGGGGAGGCTGAACACTGAAGCTTTCTTT.

The chain has TRBV5-1 and TRBJ1-2, with 7 bases fitting TRBD1. The CDR3 covers 13 residues. V shed 3 bases, J shed 8 bases, and the junction held 7 bases outside the gene matches. Germline V gene data show CDR1 as SGHRS and CDR2 as YFSETQ. CDR3 DNA: TGCGCCAGCAGCTCGACAGGGAATGAGGGCTACACCTTC. Residues: CASSSTGNEGYTF. Full variable domain (rest looked up from reference TRBV5-1 and TRBJ1-2): KAGVTQTPRYLIKTRGQQVTLSCSPISGHRSVSWYQQTPGQGLQFLFEYFSETQRNKGNFPGRFSGRQFSNSRSEMNVSTLELGDSALYLCASSSTGNEGYTFGSGTRLTVV.

The J gene is TRBJ1-1, the V gene TRBV6-6; TRBD1 aligns across 8 bases. The CDR3 spans 16 residues. Germline assignment: CDR1 MNHNY and CDR2 SVGAGI (reference sequence). The V gene end was trimmed by 5 bases and the J gene end by 0 bases; junction bases not matched to a gene: 8. The CDR3 region has the DNA TGTGCCAGCAGTCAGGACAGGGTGGGCATGAACACTGAAGCTTTCTTT. It encodes CASSQDRVGMNTEAFF.